These 29 T cell receptor beta chains were sequenced from one sample in a study of molecular identifiers for immune sequencing clone quantification. One entry per CDR3 protein, called by TCRdb with MiXCR from the PCR reads. The repertoire holds approximately 680,000 distinct CDR3 sequences, with around 25% as singletons. The sequenced sample consisted of naive CD8+ T cells from blood, with Jurkat cell RNA spiked in. The subset denotes: FACS-sorted CD8+CD4-CCR7+CD45RA+ naive T cells. All receptors derive from a human donor in good health. Some libraries in this study had Jurkat cell RNA spiked in.

This chain uses TRBV6-2 or TRBV6-3 with TRBJ2-5; 7 bases are shared with TRBD1. CDR3 length equals 16 residues. With V trimmed by 7 bases and J by 1 base, 12 bases remained unmatched. Germline V gives CDR1 MNHEY, CDR2 SVGEGT. CDR3 sequence: CASIPPTGTAQETQYF. The CDR3 coding sequence is TGTGCCAGCATTCCCCCTACCGGGACAGCCCAAGAGACCCAGTACTTC.

This clonotype was found many times. This chain joins TRBV4-3 and TRBJ2-3; the match to TRBD1 covers 7 bases. Trimming removed 0 bases from V and 4 bases from J; junction bases left unmatched: 13. Germline CDR1 and CDR2: LGHNA and YSLEER. The CDR3 totals 18 residues. The CDR3 here is CASSQDPADRSFSDTQYF. The CDR3 nucleotides read TGCGCCAGCAGCCAAGATCCCGCGGACAGGAGTTTTTCAGATACGCAGTATTTT.

As to this clonotype: A read error may be the cause here, since a much bigger clone is one base away. The rearrangement joins TRBV7-3 to TRBJ2-2, with D perhaps given as TRBD1 or TRBD2 (5 bases each). CDR1 is SGHTA, CDR2 FQGTGA, per germline. This CDR3 is 18 amino acids long. Written as DNA, the CDR3 is TGTGCCAGCAGCTTAACTCCCGGGACCCATCGGAACACCGGGGAGCTGTGTTTT. It specifies CASSLTPGTHRNTGELCF.

In this sample, this clonotype turned up many times. The chain employs TRBV28 and TRBJ2-3; no clear D. Trimming left V 2 bases short and J 1 base short, with 16 bases between. The CDR3 consists of 17 residues. The germline CDR1 and CDR2 sequences are MDHEN and SYDVKM. CDR3 in DNA: TGTGCCAGCAGTTTAAATTTTGAGGTACCGCGCACAGATACGCAGTATTTT. It encodes CASSLNFEVPRTDTQYF.

This clonotype has only a few counts. The chain uses TRBV5-5 and TRBJ2-2, with 9 nucleotides matching TRBD1. The junction had 4 bases not matched to a gene; V was cut back by 4 bases and J by 3 bases. Germline assignment: CDR1 SGHKS and CDR2 YYEKEE (reference sequence). There are 15 residues in the CDR3. CDR3: CASSNGQGYTGELFF. DNA for the CDR3: TGTGCCAGCAGCAACGGACAGGGGTACACCGGGGAGCTGTTTTTT.

About this clonotype: A much larger clone sits a single nucleotide away, making a read error possible. CDR3 protein: CSVELRLATGGLFF. The CDR3 DNA sequence: TGCAGCGTAGAACTACGACTAGCCACCGGGGGGCTGTTTTTT. This rearrangement joins TRBV29-1 to TRBJ2-2; 7 bases align to TRBD2. The germline gives CDR1 SQVTM, CDR2 ANQGSEA. The length of the CDR3 is 14 residues.

In this sample, this clonotype turned up a few times. The genes are TRBV25-1 and TRBJ2-5; the match to TRBD1 covers 11 bases. Per germline, CDR1 MGHDK and CDR2 SYGVNS. The CDR3 loop spans 15 amino acids. The trim removed 3 bases at V and 10 bases at J, leaving 10 bases unmatched. The CDR3 bases are TGTGCCAGCAGTGAGGGACAGGGGGTAATTGGGGGCCAGTACTTC. It codes for CASSEGQGVIGGQYF. Full variable domain (outside the CDR3, taken from reference TRBV25-1 and TRBJ2-5): EADIYQTPRYLVIGTGKKITLECSQTMGHDKMYWYQQDPGMELHLIHYSYGVNSTEKGDLSSESTVSRIRTEHFPLTLESARPSHTSQYLCASSEGQGVIGGQYFGPGTRLLVL.

This clonotype has ten or more counts. The chain employs TRBV27 and TRBJ2-7, with D perhaps assigned TRBD1 or TRBD2 (6 bases each). CDR3 length: 14 amino acids. V shed 3 bases and J shed 3 bases, with 12 bases lying between them. Per the germline V gene, CDR1 is MNHEY and CDR2 is SMNVEV (reference sequence). The CDR3, as DNA: TGTGCCAGCAGTTTGGGGGGCCCTAGCTACGAGCAGTACTTC. This translates into CASSLGGPSYEQYF.

In this sample, this clonotype turned up many times. This chain joins TRBV9 and TRBJ2-5; TRBD2 might be the D (6 bases). V lost 4 bases to trimming and J lost 2 bases, with 12 bases between them. The CDR3 contains 14 residues. Germline V gives CDR1 SGDLS, CDR2 YYNGEE. CDR3 sequence: CASSMRGLQETQYF. The CDR3 coding sequence is TGTGCCAGCAGCATGCGGGGACTGCAAGAGACCCAGTACTTC.

V usage is TRBV3-1 and J usage is TRBJ2-3; TRBD1 aligns across 11 bases. Germline trimming cut 4 bases from V and 5 bases from J; bases unmatched to any gene: 5. This CDR3 has 15 residues. Germline assignment: CDR1 LGHDT and CDR2 YNNKEL (reference sequence). The CDR3 sequence is CASSLMGQGEDTQYF. CDR3 sequence (DNA): TGTGCCAGCAGCCTGATGGGACAGGGGGAAGATACGCAGTATTTT.

CDR3 DNA: TGCGCCAGCAGGACAGGCAACTCCTATAATTCACCCCTCCACTTT. This encodes CASRTGNSYNSPLHF. The V gene is TRBV4-1, the J gene TRBJ1-6; TRBD1 is a possible D gene (6 bases). V lost 6 bases to trimming and J lost 0 bases, with 9 bases between them. The V gene's germline CDR1 is MGHRA and CDR2 YSYEKL. The CDR3 is 15 amino acids.

In this sample, this clonotype turned up a few times. V is TRBV19 and J is TRBJ2-1; D gene unclear. From germline, CDR1 is LNHDA and CDR2 SQIVND (reference sequence). CDR3 length: 18 residues. The V end lost 1 base, the J end lost 1 base, and 17 bases lay between the germline ends. CDR3 DNA: TGTGCCAGTAGTATAGCGGTGGCTCAGTCAGCGTCCTACAATGAGCAGTTCTTC. Translated: CASSIAVAQSASYNEQFF.

This clonotype has a count of ten or more. The chain has TRBV13 and TRBJ2-6, with unresolved D. The germline V gene encodes CDR1 PRHDT and CDR2 FYEKMQ (reference sequence). The CDR3 runs to 16 residues. The V end was cut by 1 base, the J end by 0 bases, with 7 bases between. The CDR3 region is CASSLVTVSGANVLTF. Here the CDR3 DNA reads TGTGCCAGCAGCTTAGTAACGGTCTCTGGGGCCAACGTCCTGACTTTC.

This chain links TRBV6-6 with TRBJ2-7, with D perhaps TRBD2 (6 bases). V was cut by 10 bases and J by 4 bases, with 17 bases left in between. This CDR3 spans 13 amino acids. Germline assignment: CDR1 MNHNY and CDR2 SVGAGI (reference sequence). The chain's CDR3 is CATIGSSLYEQYF. The CDR3 DNA reads as TGTGCCACCATCGGGAGCTCACTTTACGAGCAGTACTTC.

This clonotype was recorded a few times. The rearrangement links TRBV7-3 to TRBJ2-7; D possibly corresponds to TRBD2 (6 bases). V was cut by 2 bases and J by 0 bases, with 20 bases left in between. CDR1 SGHTA and CDR2 FQGTGA come from the germline V gene. The CDR3 is 18 residues long. CDR3 sequence (DNA): TGTGCCAGCAGCTTAGGAACCCATGGCGGGCGGGACTCCTACGAGCAGTACTTC. Translating gives CASSLGTHGGRDSYEQYF.

Ten or more counts support this clonotype. This chain connects TRBV7-9 to TRBJ2-3; the D is unclear. Trimming took 1 base from V and 7 from J, leaving 6 bases between them. Germline values: CDR1 SEHNR, CDR2 FQNEAQ (reference sequence). This CDR3 region has 12 residues. DNA of the CDR3: TGTGCCAGCAGCTTAGAGAGTCATACGCAGTATTTT. Its protein product is CASSLESHTQYF.

The V gene is TRBV30, the J gene TRBJ1-5; 9 bases map to TRBD1. The germline V gene encodes CDR1 GTSNPN and CDR2 SVGIG (reference sequence). Trimming removed 1 base from V and 2 bases from J; junction bases left unmatched: 6. The CDR3 runs to 16 residues. The CDR3 DNA is TGTGCCTGGAGTGGGGCCGGGGACAGGGGCAATCAGCCCCAGCATTTT. Encoded protein: CAWSGAGDRGNQPQHF.

In its sample, this clonotype was seen many times. The J gene is TRBJ2-3, the V gene TRBV9; 9 bases align to TRBD2. The J segment lost 3 bases and the V segment lost 0 bases, leaving 5 bases of the junction unmatched. The CDR3 contains 16 residues. CDR1 and CDR2 from the germline V gene are SGDLS and YYNGEE. The CDR3 spells CASSVDASGATDTQYF. The CDR3 DNA is TGTGCCAGCAGCGTAGACGCTAGCGGGGCAACAGATACGCAGTATTTT.

V and J are TRBV27 and TRBJ2-7; 9 bases align to TRBD1. The ends lost 3 bases at V and 6 bases at J; junction bases unmatched: 6. The CDR3 contains 14 residues. The germline gives CDR1 MNHEY, CDR2 SMNVEV (reference sequence). The CDR3 here is CASSLGQGSLEQYF. In DNA form, the CDR3 reads TGTGCCAGCAGTTTGGGACAGGGATCACTCGAGCAGTACTTC.

CDR3 sequence reads: CASRKGLNTGELFF. The CDR3 bases are TGTGCCAGTCGCAAGGGCCTCAACACCGGGGAGCTGTTTTTT. The gene calls are TRBV19 and TRBJ2-2, with no clear D. In germline, CDR1 is LNHDA, CDR2 SQIVND (reference sequence). This CDR3 is built from 14 residues. Trimming stripped 8 bases from V and 2 bases from J, with 12 bases between.

Remarks on this clonotype: Relative to the germline gene, one junction end is altered; a read error may explain this. The CDR3 DNA reads TGTGCCAGCAGTTTATCAGGCAATCAGCCCCCGCATTTT. Protein product: CASSLSGNQPPHF. The chain employs TRBV27 and TRBJ1-5, with unresolved D. This CDR3 spans 13 amino acids. CDR1 is MNHEY and CDR2 is SMNVEV in the germline V gene (reference sequence).

Note on this clonotype: This may stem from a read error, because a much larger clone lies one nucleotide away. The chain uses TRBV20-1 and TRBJ2-3; 9 nucleotides line up with TRBD2. The CDR3 has 16 residues. CDR1 is DFQATT and CDR2 is SNEGSKA in the germline V gene (reference sequence). In DNA form, the CDR3 reads TGCAGGGCTAGGGGGGTTGGCGGGGGGGCCCCAGATACGCAGTATTTT. Its protein is CRARGVGGGAPDTQYF.

This clonotype has ten or more counts. The chain joins TRBV19 to TRBJ1-1; D call uncertain. The V end was cut by 1 base, the J end by 7 bases, with 7 bases between. The CDR3 has 12 residues. The germline V gene has CDR1 LNHDA and CDR2 SQIVND (reference sequence). The CDR3 region has the DNA TGTGCCAGTAGTATAGGATTCCGTGAAGCTTTCTTT. Translation gives CASSIGFREAFF.

Concerning this clonotype itself: The junction departs from the called germline gene at one end, perhaps through a read error. The rearrangement joins TRBV4-2 to TRBJ2-7, with TRBD2 matching 11 bases. This CDR3 is built from 16 residues. Germline values: CDR1 LGHNA, CDR2 YNFKEQ. The CDR3 reads CASSQDGTSGTYAQYF. CDR3 in DNA: TGTGCCAGCAGCCAAGATGGGACTAGCGGTACCTACGCGCAGTACTTC.

This clonotype showed up many times. V is TRBV2 and J is TRBJ2-3, with 9 bases fitting TRBD2. Trimming took 5 bases from V and 1 from J; bases not matched to a gene: 1. Germline V lookup: CDR1 SNHLY, CDR2 FYNNEI. This CDR3 contains 14 residues. The CDR3 DNA reads as TGTGCCAGCAGTTGGACTAGCGGCACAGATACGCAGTATTTT. This sequence encodes CASSWTSGTDTQYF.

This clonotype was detected ten times or more. The rearrangement links TRBV12-3 or TRBV12-4 to TRBJ1-5; D is uncertain. This CDR3 contains 12 residues. V was shortened by 8 bases and J by 4 bases, with 9 bases between the two germline ends. The CDR3 spells CASGNSNQPQHF. The CDR3 DNA reads TGTGCCAGCGGTAATAGTAATCAGCCCCAGCATTTT.

This clonotype was detected many times. In DNA form, the CDR3 reads TGTGCCAGCAGTTTTCGGGGACAGGGGGCCCTCCGGGCTGAAGCTTTCTTT. Amino acids: CASSFRGQGALRAEAFF. This chain uses TRBV28 with TRBJ1-1, with 12 bases fitting TRBD1. Unmatched junction bases numbered 11, after V lost 3 bases and J lost 6 bases. The CDR3 has 17 amino acids. Germline V gives CDR1 MDHEN, CDR2 SYDVKM.

In DNA form, the CDR3 reads TGTGCCAGCAGCTTAGAGGGTTCAGACACAGATACGCAGTATTTT. Protein sequence: CASSLEGSDTDTQYF. The chain is built from TRBV7-6 and TRBJ2-3; D ambiguous. The CDR3 is 15 residues long. V lost 1 base and J lost 2, with 10 bases in between. The V gene's germline CDR1 is SGHVS and CDR2 FNYEAQ.

CDR3 loop: CASQGLLTMNTEAFF. In DNA form, the CDR3 reads TGTGCCAGCCAGGGCCTTCTTACCATGAACACTGAAGCTTTCTTT. The rearrangement links TRBV2 to TRBJ1-1; D might be TRBD1 (5 bases). The germline gives CDR1 SNHLY, CDR2 FYNNEI. The length of the CDR3 is 15 residues. V was shortened by 8 bases and J by 0 bases, with 16 bases between the two germline ends.